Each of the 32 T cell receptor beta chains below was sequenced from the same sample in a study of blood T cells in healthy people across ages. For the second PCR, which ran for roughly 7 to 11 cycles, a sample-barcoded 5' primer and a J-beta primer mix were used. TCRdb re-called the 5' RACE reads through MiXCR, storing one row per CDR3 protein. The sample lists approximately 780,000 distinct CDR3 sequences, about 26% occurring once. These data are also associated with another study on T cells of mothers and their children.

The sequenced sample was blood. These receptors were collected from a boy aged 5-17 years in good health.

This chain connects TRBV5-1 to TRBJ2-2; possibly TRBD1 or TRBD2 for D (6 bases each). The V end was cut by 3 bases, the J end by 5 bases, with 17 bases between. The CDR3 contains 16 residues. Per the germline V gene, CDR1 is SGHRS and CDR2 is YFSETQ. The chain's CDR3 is CASSSSWGARTGELFF. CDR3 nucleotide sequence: TGCGCCAGCAGCTCTAGTTGGGGGGCGCGGACCGGGGAGCTGTTTTTT.

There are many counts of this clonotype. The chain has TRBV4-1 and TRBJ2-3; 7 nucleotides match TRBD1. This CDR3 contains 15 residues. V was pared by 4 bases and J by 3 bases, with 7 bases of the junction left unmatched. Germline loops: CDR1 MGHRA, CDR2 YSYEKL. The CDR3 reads CASSLRGQLTDTQYF. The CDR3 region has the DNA TGCGCCAGCAGCCTGAGGGGGCAGCTAACAGATACGCAGTATTTT.

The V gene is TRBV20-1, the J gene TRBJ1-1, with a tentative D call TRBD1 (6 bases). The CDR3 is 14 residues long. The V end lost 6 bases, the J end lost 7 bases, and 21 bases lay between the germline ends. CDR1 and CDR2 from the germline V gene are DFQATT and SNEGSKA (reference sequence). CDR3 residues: CSARRARGNNEAFF. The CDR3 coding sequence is TGCAGTGCCCGAAGGGCCAGGGGAAATAATGAAGCTTTCTTT.

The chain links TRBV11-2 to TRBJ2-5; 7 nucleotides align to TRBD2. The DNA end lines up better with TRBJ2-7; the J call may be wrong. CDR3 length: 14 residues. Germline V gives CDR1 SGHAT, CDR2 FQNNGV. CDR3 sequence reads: CASSLHGGSYEQYF. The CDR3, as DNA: TGTGCCAGCAGCTTACACGGGGGGTCCTACGAGCAGTACTTC.

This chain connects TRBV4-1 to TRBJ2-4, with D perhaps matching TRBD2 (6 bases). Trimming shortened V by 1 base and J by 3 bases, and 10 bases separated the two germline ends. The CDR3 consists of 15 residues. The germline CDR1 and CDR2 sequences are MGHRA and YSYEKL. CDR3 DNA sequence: TGCGCCAGCAGCCAAGGGTCCGGGGGCAAAAACATTCAGTACTTC. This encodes CASSQGSGGKNIQYF.

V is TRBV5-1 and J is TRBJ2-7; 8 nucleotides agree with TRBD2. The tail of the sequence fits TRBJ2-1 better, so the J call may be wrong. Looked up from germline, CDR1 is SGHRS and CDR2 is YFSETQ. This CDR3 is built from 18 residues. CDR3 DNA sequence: TGCGCCAGCAGCTGGGCCAAATTTCCGGGGGGGCGAGGCAATGAGCAGTTCTTC. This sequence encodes CASSWAKFPGGRGNEQFF.

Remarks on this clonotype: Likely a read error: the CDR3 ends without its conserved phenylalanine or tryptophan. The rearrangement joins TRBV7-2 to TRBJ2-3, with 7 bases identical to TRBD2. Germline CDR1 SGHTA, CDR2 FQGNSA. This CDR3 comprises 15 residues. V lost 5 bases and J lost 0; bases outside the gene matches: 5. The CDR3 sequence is CASSATSASTDTQYL. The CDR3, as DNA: TGTGCCAGCAGCGCAACTAGCGCGAGCACAGATACGCAGTATCTT.

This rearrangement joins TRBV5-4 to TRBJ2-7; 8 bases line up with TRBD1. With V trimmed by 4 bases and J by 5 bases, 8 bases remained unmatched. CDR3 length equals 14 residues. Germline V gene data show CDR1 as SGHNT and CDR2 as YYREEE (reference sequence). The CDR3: CASSPGQGTHEQYF. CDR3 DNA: TGTGCCAGCAGCCCCGGACAGGGCACCCACGAGCAGTACTTC.

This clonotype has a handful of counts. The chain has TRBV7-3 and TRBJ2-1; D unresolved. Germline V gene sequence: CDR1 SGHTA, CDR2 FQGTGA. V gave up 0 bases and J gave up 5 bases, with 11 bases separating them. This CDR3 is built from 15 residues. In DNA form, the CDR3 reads TGTGCCAGCAGCTTAACCCCGCCAGGTAACAATGAGCAGTTCTTC. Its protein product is CASSLTPPGNNEQFF.

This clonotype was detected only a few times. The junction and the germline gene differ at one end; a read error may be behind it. The CDR3 sequence is CASSPHSSRQETQCF. The CDR3 DNA is TGTGCCAGCAGCCCCCACTCGAGCAGGCAAGAGACCCAGTGCTTC. The chain links TRBV9 to TRBJ2-5; D is uncertain. The CDR3 loop spans 15 amino acids. Germline CDR1 is SGDLS and CDR2 is YYNGEE.

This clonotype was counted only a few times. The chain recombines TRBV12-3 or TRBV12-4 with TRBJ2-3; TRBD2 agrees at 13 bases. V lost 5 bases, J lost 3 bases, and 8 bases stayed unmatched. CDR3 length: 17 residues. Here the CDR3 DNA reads TGTGCCAGCAGTCCGACAGCGGGACTAGCGGGGACAGATACGCAGTATTTT. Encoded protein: CASSPTAGLAGTDTQYF.

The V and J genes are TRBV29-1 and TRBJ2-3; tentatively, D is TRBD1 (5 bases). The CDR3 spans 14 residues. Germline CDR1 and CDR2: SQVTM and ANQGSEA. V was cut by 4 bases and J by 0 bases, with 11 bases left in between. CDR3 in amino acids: CSVAQQGSTDTQYF. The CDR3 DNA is TGCAGCGTTGCTCAGCAGGGAAGCACAGATACGCAGTATTTT.

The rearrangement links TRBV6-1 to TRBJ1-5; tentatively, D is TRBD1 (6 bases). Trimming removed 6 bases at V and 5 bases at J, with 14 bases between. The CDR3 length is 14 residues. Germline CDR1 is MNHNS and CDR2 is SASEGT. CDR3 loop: CASRLTAGDQPQHF. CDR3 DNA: TGTGCCAGCAGATTGACGGCAGGGGATCAGCCCCAGCATTTT.

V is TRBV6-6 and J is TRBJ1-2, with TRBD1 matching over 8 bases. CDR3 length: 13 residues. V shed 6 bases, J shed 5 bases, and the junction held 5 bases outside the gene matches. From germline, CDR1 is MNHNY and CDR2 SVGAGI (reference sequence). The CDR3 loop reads CASRGQGEYGYTF. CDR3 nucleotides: TGTGCCAGCAGAGGACAGGGCGAGTATGGCTACACCTTC.

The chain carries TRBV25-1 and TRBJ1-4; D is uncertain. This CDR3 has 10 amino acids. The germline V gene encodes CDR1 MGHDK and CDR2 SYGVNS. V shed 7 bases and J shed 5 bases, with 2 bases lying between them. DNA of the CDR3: TGTGCCAGCATGAATGAAAAACTGTTTTTT. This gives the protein CASMNEKLFF.

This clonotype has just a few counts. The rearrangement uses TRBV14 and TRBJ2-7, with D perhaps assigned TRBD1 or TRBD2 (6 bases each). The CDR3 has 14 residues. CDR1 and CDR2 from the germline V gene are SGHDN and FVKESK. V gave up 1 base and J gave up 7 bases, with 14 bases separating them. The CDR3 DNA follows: TGTGCCAGCAGCCAAGTCTCGGGGGCTGAGGAGCAGTACTTC. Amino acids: CASSQVSGAEEQYF.

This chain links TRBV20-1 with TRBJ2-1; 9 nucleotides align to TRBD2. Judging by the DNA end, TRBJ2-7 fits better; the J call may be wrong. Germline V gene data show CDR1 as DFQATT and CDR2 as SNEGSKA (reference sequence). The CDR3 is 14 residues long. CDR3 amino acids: CSARPILAGYEQYF. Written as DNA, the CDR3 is TGCAGTGCGAGGCCTATACTAGCGGGCTACGAGCAGTACTTC.

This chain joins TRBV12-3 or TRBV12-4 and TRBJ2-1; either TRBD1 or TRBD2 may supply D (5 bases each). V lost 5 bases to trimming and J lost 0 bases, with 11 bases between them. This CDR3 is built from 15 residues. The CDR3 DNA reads TGTGCCAGCAGTCGGGGCCCCAGCTCCTACAATGAGCAGTTCTTC. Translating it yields CASSRGPSSYNEQFF.

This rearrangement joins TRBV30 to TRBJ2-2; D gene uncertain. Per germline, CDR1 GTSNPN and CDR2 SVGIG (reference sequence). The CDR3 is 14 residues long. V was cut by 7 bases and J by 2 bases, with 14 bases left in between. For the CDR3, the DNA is TGTGCCTCTAACGGCGACCGAAACACCGGGGAGCTGTTTTTT. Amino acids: CASNGDRNTGELFF.

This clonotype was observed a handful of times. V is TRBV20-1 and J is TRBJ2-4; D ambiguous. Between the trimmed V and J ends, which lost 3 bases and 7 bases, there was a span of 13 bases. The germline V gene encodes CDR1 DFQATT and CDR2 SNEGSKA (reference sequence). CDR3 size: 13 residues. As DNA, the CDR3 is TGCAGTGCTAGTGGCCTCGAGGTGAACATTCAGTACTTC. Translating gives CSASGLEVNIQYF.

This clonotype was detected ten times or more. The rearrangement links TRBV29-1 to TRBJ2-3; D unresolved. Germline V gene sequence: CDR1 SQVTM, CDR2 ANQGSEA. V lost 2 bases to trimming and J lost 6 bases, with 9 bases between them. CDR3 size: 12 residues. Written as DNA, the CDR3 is TGCAGCGTTGAAAAGGGAACCGATACGCAGTATTTT. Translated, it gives CSVEKGTDTQYF.

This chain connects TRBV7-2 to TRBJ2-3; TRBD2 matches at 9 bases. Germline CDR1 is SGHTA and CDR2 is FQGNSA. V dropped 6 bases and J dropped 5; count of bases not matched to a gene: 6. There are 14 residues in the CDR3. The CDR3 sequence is CASRRSSGEDTQYF. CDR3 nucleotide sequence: TGTGCCAGCAGGCGCTCTAGCGGGGAAGATACGCAGTATTTT.

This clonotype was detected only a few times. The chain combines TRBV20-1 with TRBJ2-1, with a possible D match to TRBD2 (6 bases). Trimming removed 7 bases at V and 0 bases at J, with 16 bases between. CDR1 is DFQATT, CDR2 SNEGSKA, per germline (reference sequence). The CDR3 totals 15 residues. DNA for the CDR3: TGCAGTGGGGCCTCGGGGGTAAGCTCCTACAATGAGCAGTTCTTC. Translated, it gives CSGASGVSSYNEQFF.

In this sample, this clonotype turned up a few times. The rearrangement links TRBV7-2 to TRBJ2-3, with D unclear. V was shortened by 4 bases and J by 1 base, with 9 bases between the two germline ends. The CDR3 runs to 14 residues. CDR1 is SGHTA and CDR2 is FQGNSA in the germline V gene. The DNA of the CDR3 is TGTGCCAGCAGCTCCACTGGGCGCACAGATACGCAGTATTTT. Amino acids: CASSSTGRTDTQYF.

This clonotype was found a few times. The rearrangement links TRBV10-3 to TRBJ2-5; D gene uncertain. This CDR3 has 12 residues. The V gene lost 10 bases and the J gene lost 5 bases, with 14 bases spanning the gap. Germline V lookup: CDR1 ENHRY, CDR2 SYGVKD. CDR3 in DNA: TGTGCCACCACAGATAGGTCGGAGACCCAGTACTTC. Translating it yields CATTDRSETQYF.

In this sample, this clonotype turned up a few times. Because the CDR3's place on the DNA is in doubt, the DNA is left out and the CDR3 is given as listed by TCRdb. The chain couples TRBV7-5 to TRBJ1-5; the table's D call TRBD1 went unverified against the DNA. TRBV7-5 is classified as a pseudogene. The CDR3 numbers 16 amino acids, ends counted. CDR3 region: CISVSESSGLAQPQHF.

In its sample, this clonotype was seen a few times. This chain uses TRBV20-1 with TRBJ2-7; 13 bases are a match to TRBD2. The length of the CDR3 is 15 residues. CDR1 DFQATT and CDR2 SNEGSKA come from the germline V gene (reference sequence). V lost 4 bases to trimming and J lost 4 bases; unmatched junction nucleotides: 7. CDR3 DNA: TGCAGTGCTATCTCGACTAGCGGGGGGTTTTACGAGCAGTACTTC. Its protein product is CSAISTSGGFYEQYF.

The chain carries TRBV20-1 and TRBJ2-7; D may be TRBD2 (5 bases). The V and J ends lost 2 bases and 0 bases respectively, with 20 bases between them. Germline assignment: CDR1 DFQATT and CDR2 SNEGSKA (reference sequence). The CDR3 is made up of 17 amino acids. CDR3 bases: TGCAGTGCTAGATCCCCTCTAGGAGCGGTCCTCTCCTACGAGCAGTACTTC. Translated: CSARSPLGAVLSYEQYF.

This chain's CDR3 is CASSLGPQPQETQYF. The CDR3 DNA reads TGTGCCAGCAGCCTCGGGCCCCAACCCCAAGAGACCCAGTACTTC. The chain uses TRBV11-2 and TRBJ2-1, with D unresolved. The J call is doubtful: the DNA matches TRBJ2-5 better. This CDR3 has 15 residues. In germline, CDR1 is SGHAT, CDR2 FQNNGV.

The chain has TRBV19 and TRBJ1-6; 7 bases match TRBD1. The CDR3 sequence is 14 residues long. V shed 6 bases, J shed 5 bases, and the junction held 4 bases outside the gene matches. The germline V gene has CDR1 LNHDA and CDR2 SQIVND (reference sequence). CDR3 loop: CASRTGSDNSPLHF. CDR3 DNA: TGTGCCAGTAGGACAGGGAGTGATAATTCACCCCTCCACTTT. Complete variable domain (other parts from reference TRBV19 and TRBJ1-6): DGGITQSPKYLFRKEGQNVTLSCEQNLNHDAMYWYRQDPGQGLRLIYYSQIVNDFQKGDIAEGYSVSREKKESFPLTVTSAQKNPTAFYLCASRTGSDNSPLHFGNGTRLTVT.

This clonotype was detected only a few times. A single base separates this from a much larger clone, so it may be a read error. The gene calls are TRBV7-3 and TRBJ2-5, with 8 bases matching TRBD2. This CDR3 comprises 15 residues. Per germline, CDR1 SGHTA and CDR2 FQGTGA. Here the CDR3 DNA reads TGTGCCAGCAGCCCCGGGGGGGAGACACAAGAGACCCAGTGCTTC. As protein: CASSPGGETQETQCF.

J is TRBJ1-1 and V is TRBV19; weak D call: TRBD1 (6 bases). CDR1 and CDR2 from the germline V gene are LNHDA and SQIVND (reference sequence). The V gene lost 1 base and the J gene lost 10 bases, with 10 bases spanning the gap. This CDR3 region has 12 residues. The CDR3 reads CASSIGWGPAFF. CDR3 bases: TGTGCCAGTAGTATAGGATGGGGGCCAGCTTTCTTT.